This entry lists 27 T cell receptor beta chains sequenced from one sample in a study of control samples from healthy donors and cancer patients. Repertoires were generated with immunoSEQ multiplex PCR, while TCRdb's copy carries only in-frame clones and drops some. The sample lists about 220,000 clones, just under 95% occurring once. The material sequenced was blood. Source of these receptors: a man aged 45-60 years in good health.

The CDR3 bases are TGTGCCAGCAGTGAAGATTCTGGACAGGGGGTTAAGTACGTC. Translating it yields CASSEDSGQGVKYV. The genes are TRBV2 and TRBJ2-7; 10 bases map to TRBD1. Germline CDR1 is SNHLY and CDR2 is FYNNEI. CDR3 length: 14 residues. The ends lost 1 base at V and 11 bases at J; junction bases unmatched: 8.

There are a few counts of this clone. This sequence joins TRBV15 and TRBJ1-4, with D unclear. The CDR3 is made up of 12 amino acids. V was shortened by 0 bases and J by 8 bases, with 4 bases between the two germline ends. Germline V gives CDR1 LNHNV, CDR2 YYDKDF (reference sequence). CDR3 coding DNA: TGTGCCACCAGCAGAGACTTAGAAAAACTGTTTTTT. This translates into CATSRDLEKLFF.

The V call is TRBV7-2, the J call TRBJ1-5; D is ambiguous. The germline V and J ends were trimmed by 2 bases and 7 bases, with 6 bases remaining between them. Germline V gene sequence: CDR1 SGHTA, CDR2 FQGNSA. CDR3 length: 12 residues. The CDR3 is CASSLYEQPQHF. CDR3 in DNA: TGTGCCAGCAGCTTATACGAGCAGCCCCAGCATTTT.

The chain uses TRBV5-6 and TRBJ1-2; D is undetermined. CDR3 length equals 11 residues. Deletions cut 2 bases from V and 2 bases from J, with 1 base between. The germline V gene encodes CDR1 SGHDT and CDR2 YYEEEE. The CDR3 DNA follows: TGTGCCAGCAGCTTAAACTATGGCTACACCTTC. Protein sequence: CASSLNYGYTF.

V gene TRBV18 combines with J gene TRBJ2-7, with unresolved D. Germline CDR1 and CDR2: KGHSH and LQKENI. The V end lost 6 bases, the J end lost 1 base, and 13 bases lay between the germline ends. The CDR3 extends over 14 amino acids. Written as DNA, the CDR3 is TGTGCCAGCTCCCCCCATCCGGCTTCCTACGAGCAGTACTTC. It is translated as CASSPHPASYEQYF.

The CDR3 DNA is TGTGCCAGCAGTTTATCAGGGAAGGGGGATTGGAACACTGAAGCTTTCTTT. Translating it yields CASSLSGKGDWNTEAFF. This chain uses TRBV28 with TRBJ1-1; D is perhaps TRBD1 (6 bases). V lost 1 base and J lost 1, with 16 bases in between. This CDR3 region has 17 residues. Germline V CDR1 and CDR2: MDHEN, SYDVKM.

V is TRBV2 and J is TRBJ1-1; possibly TRBD1 for D (5 bases). The CDR3 has 15 residues. The germline V gene encodes CDR1 SNHLY and CDR2 FYNNEI. Trimming left V 1 base short and J 1 base short, with 10 bases between. CDR3 sequence: CASSEERGANTEAFF. The CDR3 coding sequence is TGTGCCAGCAGTGAAGAGAGAGGGGCGAACACTGAAGCTTTCTTT. The entire variable domain, with the rest obtained from reference TRBV2 and TRBJ1-1, is as follows: EPEVTQTPSHQVTQMGQEVILRCVPISNHLYFYWYRQILGQKVEFLVSFYNNEISEKSEIFDDQFSVERPDGSNFTLKIRSTKLEDSAMYFCASSEERGANTEAFFGQGTRLTVV.

This clone was seen only once. The chain is built from TRBV21-1 and TRBJ1-3; the table gives TRBD1 as D, unverified against the DNA. TRBV21-1 is a known pseudogene. This CDR3 has 13 residues. CDR3 sequence reads: CARAQGVGNTIYF. The CDR3 coding sequence is TGTGCCAGGGCACAGGGTGTCGGAAACACCATATATTTT.

This sequence joins TRBV18 and TRBJ1-5; D is ambiguous. The V and J ends lost 1 base and 5 bases respectively, with 12 bases between them. Looked up from germline, CDR1 is KGHSH and CDR2 is LQKENI. This CDR3 region has 15 residues. CDR3 sequence reads: CASSPRPTDDQPQHF. Here the CDR3 DNA reads TGTGCCAGCTCACCACGGCCCACGGACGATCAGCCCCAGCATTTT.

The rearrangement links TRBV19 to TRBJ1-1; the D is unclear. Trimming left V 7 bases short and J 6 bases short, with 12 bases between. This CDR3 comprises 12 residues. Germline assignment: CDR1 LNHDA and CDR2 SQIVND (reference sequence). Written as DNA, the CDR3 is TGTGCCAGTAACAATTGGGCGTCTGAAGCTTTCTTT. Translation gives CASNNWASEAFF.

This clone was observed once. The DNA of the CDR3 is TGCGCCAGCAGCCAAGAATGGGGGAATGGCTACACCTTC. Its translation is CASSQEWGNGYTF. The chain employs TRBV4-1 and TRBJ1-2, with TRBD1 as a possible D gene (5 bases). Looked up from germline, CDR1 is MGHRA and CDR2 is YSYEKL. The CDR3 is 13 residues long. Trimming removed 0 bases from V and 6 bases from J, with 8 bases in between.

The V gene is TRBV29-1, the J gene TRBJ1-3; D is unresolved. Germline CDR1 and CDR2: SQVTM and ANQGSEA. V lost 7 bases and J lost 1, with 5 bases in between. This CDR3 is 11 amino acids long. DNA of the CDR3: TGCAGCGGCATATCTGGAAACACCATATATTTT. This encodes CSGISGNTIYF.

The chain is built from TRBV19 and TRBJ1-5; D gene ambiguous. The germline gives CDR1 LNHDA, CDR2 SQIVND (reference sequence). The CDR3 runs to 13 residues. Trimming cost V 6 bases and J 7 bases, with 13 bases left between them. The CDR3 here is CASSLEIAQPQHF. In nucleotides, the CDR3 is TGTGCCAGTAGCCTAGAGATCGCCCAGCCCCAGCATTTT.

CDR3 residues: CASSYKAGASEKLFF. CDR3 DNA: TGTGCCAGCAGTTACAAGGCAGGGGCCAGTGAAAAACTGTTTTTT. This chain connects TRBV6-5 to TRBJ1-4; possibly TRBD1 for D (6 bases). The V and J ends lost 2 bases and 7 bases respectively, with 14 bases between them. Germline V gene data show CDR1 as MNHEY and CDR2 as SVGAGI. This CDR3 contains 15 residues.

This clone was detected only once. The J gene is TRBJ2-7, the V gene TRBV3-1 (or the pseudogene TRBV3-2), with D possibly matching TRBD1 (6 bases). Germline loops: CDR1 LGHDT, CDR2 YNNKEL (reference sequence). The CDR3 has 15 amino acids. V lost 1 base and J lost 2, with 12 bases in between. The CDR3 nucleotides read TGTGCCAGCAGCCAAGTTCCAGGGGAAACCTACGAGCAGTACTTC. Translation gives CASSQVPGETYEQYF.

V is TRBV27 and J is TRBJ1-5; weak D call: TRBD1 (6 bases). Germline lookup yields CDR1 MNHEY and CDR2 SMNVEV (reference sequence). This CDR3 region has 13 residues. Trimming removed 6 bases from V and 6 bases from J, with 12 bases in between. CDR3 bases: TGTGCCAGCAGCTACAGGGTTAGTCAGCCCCAGCATTTT. Its protein is CASSYRVSQPQHF.

In its sample, this clone was seen once. V gene TRBV3-1 (or the pseudogene TRBV3-2) combines with J gene TRBJ1-1, with D uncertain. V was trimmed by 1 base and J by 0 bases, leaving 6 bases between them. Germline V CDR1 and CDR2: LGHDT, YNNKEL (reference sequence). CDR3 length: 14 residues. The CDR3 DNA reads TGTGCCAGCAGCCAAGCGGGAGTGAACACTGAAGCTTTCTTT. Protein: CASSQAGVNTEAFF.

This clone has more than one count but fewer than ten. The chain joins TRBV6-2 or TRBV6-3 to TRBJ2-7; TRBD2 matches at 10 bases. The ends lost 5 bases at V and 1 base at J; junction bases unmatched: 5. CDR3 size: 15 residues. Germline loops: CDR1 MNHEY, CDR2 SVGEGT. The CDR3 loop reads CASSTGTSASYEQYF. The CDR3 bases are TGTGCCAGCAGTACCGGGACTAGCGCTTCCTACGAGCAGTACTTC.

The chain is built from TRBV5-1 and TRBJ1-1, with D perhaps TRBD1 (6 bases). Germline CDR1 SGHRS, CDR2 YFSETQ. This CDR3 has 15 residues. Trimming removed 6 bases at V and 0 bases at J, with 15 bases between. The CDR3, as DNA: TGCGCCAGCAAAGGGAACAGGGCCTTGAACACTGAAGCTTTCTTT. Residues: CASKGNRALNTEAFF. Complete variable domain (other parts from reference TRBV5-1 and TRBJ1-1): KAGVTQTPRYLIKTRGQQVTLSCSPISGHRSVSWYQQTPGQGLQFLFEYFSETQRNKGNFPGRFSGRQFSNSRSEMNVSTLELGDSALYLCASKGNRALNTEAFFGQGTRLTVV.

This chain joins TRBV11-2 and TRBJ2-1; D is ambiguous. V was trimmed by 2 bases and J by 9 bases, leaving 5 bases between them. This CDR3 is built from 11 residues. CDR1 is SGHAT and CDR2 is FQNNGV in the germline V gene. CDR3 sequence: CASSLQVEQFF. DNA for the CDR3: TGTGCCAGCAGCTTACAGGTTGAGCAGTTCTTC.

The chain has TRBV10-3 and TRBJ2-3; the match to TRBD2 covers 11 bases. V was pared by 3 bases and J by 7 bases, with 6 bases of the junction left unmatched. CDR1 ENHRY and CDR2 SYGVKD come from the germline V gene. The CDR3 totals 15 residues. For the CDR3, the DNA is TGTGCCATCAGTGAAATTAGCGGGGGGGCGTATACGCAGTATTTT. Translating it yields CAISEISGGAYTQYF.

The chain has TRBV6-5 and TRBJ1-5; D not resolved. With 4 bases removed from V and 5 bases from J, the gap between germline ends came to 15 bases. The CDR3 is 15 residues long. Per germline, CDR1 MNHEY and CDR2 SVGAGI. The CDR3 loop is CASSSAPLGYQPQHF. The CDR3 region has the DNA TGTGCCAGCAGTTCCGCACCCTTAGGGTATCAGCCCCAGCATTTT.

This clone was counted once. This sequence joins TRBV2 and TRBJ1-1; D not certain. V lost 2 bases and J 3 bases, leaving 7 bases between the germline ends. The CDR3 contains 13 residues. Per the germline V gene, CDR1 is SNHLY and CDR2 is FYNNEI. The CDR3 DNA reads TGTGCCAGCAGTGAAACGGGCGACACTGAAGCTTTCTTT. It codes for CASSETGDTEAFF. Full variable domain (missing parts from reference TRBV2 and TRBJ1-1): EPEVTQTPSHQVTQMGQEVILRCVPISNHLYFYWYRQILGQKVEFLVSFYNNEISEKSEIFDDQFSVERPDGSNFTLKIRSTKLEDSAMYFCASSETGDTEAFFGQGTRLTVV.

This chain links TRBV30 with TRBJ2-3; D call uncertain. V lost 2 bases, J lost 5 bases, and 5 bases lay in between. The CDR3 contains 11 residues. Looked up from germline, CDR1 is GTSNPN and CDR2 is SVGIG (reference sequence). CDR3 loop: CAWSRQDTQYF. The CDR3 region has the DNA TGTGCCTGGAGTCGGCAAGATACGCAGTATTTT.

The V gene is TRBV19, the J gene TRBJ1-3, with TRBD1 matching 7 bases. V shed 7 bases and J 4 bases; nucleotides not matched to a gene: 10. The CDR3 spans 15 residues. Germline lookup yields CDR1 LNHDA and CDR2 SQIVND (reference sequence). CDR3 amino acids: CASTPTGFIGNTIYF. The CDR3 DNA reads as TGTGCCAGTACCCCGACAGGGTTTATCGGAAACACCATATATTTT.

V usage is TRBV7-8 and J usage is TRBJ1-4; unclear D gene. Germline CDR1 SGHVS, CDR2 FQNEAQ. V shed 5 bases and J shed 5 bases, with 18 bases lying between them. This CDR3 has 16 residues. This chain's CDR3 is CASSNVRTGKNEKLFF. The CDR3 DNA is TGTGCCAGCAGCAATGTCCGGACGGGCAAGAATGAAAAACTGTTTTTT.

This clone came up once. The J gene is TRBJ2-2, the V gene TRBV2; D ambiguous. Germline V CDR1 and CDR2: SNHLY, FYNNEI. Trimming took off 2 bases at V and 0 bases at J, with 7 bases between the two ends. The CDR3 is 15 amino acids. This CDR3 is CASSERRSNTGELFF. The CDR3 DNA sequence: TGTGCCAGCAGTGAAAGACGTTCGAACACCGGGGAGCTGTTTTTT.